These 30 T cell receptor beta chains were sequenced from one sample in a study of cytomegalovirus exposure and HLA in healthy donors. The PCR contained 60 Vbeta and 13 Jbeta primers. Assay: immunoSEQ multiplex PCR; the TCRdb copy retains only in-frame clones and omits some. In the table there are about 180,000 clones, roughly 75% of which are singletons. The specimen sequenced was PBMCs. The receptor set was obtained from a woman between 25 and 40 years old in good health and CMV-seronegative.

In DNA form, the CDR3 reads TGTGCCAGCAGCTTAAAACAGCAAGAGACCCAGTACTTC. This encodes CASSLKQQETQYF. The rearrangement links TRBV7-3 to TRBJ2-5; D call uncertain. V lost 1 base to trimming and J lost 2 bases, with 5 bases between them. Germline V gives CDR1 SGHTA, CDR2 FQGTGA. The CDR3 is 13 residues long.

The chain couples TRBV5-1 to TRBJ2-5; tentatively, D is TRBD1 (5 bases). The ends were cut back, 4 bases at V and 5 bases at J, with 21 bases in the middle. Germline CDR1 and CDR2: SGHRS and YFSETQ. The CDR3 totals 16 residues. The CDR3 DNA reads as TGCGCCAGCAGCCTGCAGGGTATAGGGCGTTCGGAGACCCAGTACTTC. Amino acids: CASSLQGIGRSETQYF.

The rearrangement uses TRBV4-1 and TRBJ1-3; 10 bases align to TRBD1. After removal of 5 bases from V and 3 bases from J, the junction contained 7 bases not matched to a gene. Per the germline V gene, CDR1 is MGHRA and CDR2 is YSYEKL. The CDR3 sequence is 16 residues long. The CDR3 reads CASSSGQGVGGNTIYF. DNA of the CDR3: TGCGCCAGCAGCTCTGGACAGGGGGTTGGTGGAAACACCATATATTTT.

The chain carries TRBV6-1 and TRBJ2-7; D may be TRBD2 (5 bases). Trimming shortened V by 8 bases and J by 3 bases, and 17 bases separated the two germline ends. The CDR3 has 14 amino acids. Germline values: CDR1 MNHNS, CDR2 SASEGT. The CDR3 region is CASQIGPGNYEQYF. In DNA, the CDR3 is TGTGCCAGCCAGATAGGTCCGGGGAACTACGAGCAGTACTTC.

J is TRBJ1-2 and V is TRBV2; D ambiguous. Per germline, CDR1 SNHLY and CDR2 FYNNEI. V lost 4 bases and J lost 0, with 12 bases in between. This CDR3 spans 15 amino acids. The CDR3 coding sequence is TGTGCCAGCAGTGGAACCCGAGAGACTAACTATGGCTACACCTTC. Translated, it gives CASSGTRETNYGYTF.

The chain has TRBV2 and TRBJ2-1; maybe TRBD1 (5 bases). The ends were cut back, 6 bases at V and 0 bases at J, with 12 bases in the middle. Germline V gene data show CDR1 as SNHLY and CDR2 as FYNNEI. There are 15 residues in the CDR3. The CDR3 nucleotides read TGTGCCAGCAGGACAGTTCAAAGCTCCTACAATGAGCAGTTCTTC. Translated, it gives CASRTVQSSYNEQFF.

The chain uses TRBV7-2 and TRBJ1-5, with 7 bases fitting TRBD1. The germline V gene encodes CDR1 SGHTA and CDR2 FQGNSA. Trimming cost V 1 base and J 6 bases; bases outside gene matches: 9. This CDR3 region has 16 residues. The chain's CDR3 is CASSLVLGQVIQPQHF. The DNA for the CDR3 is TGTGCCAGCAGCTTAGTTTTAGGACAGGTGATTCAGCCCCAGCATTTT.

The V gene is TRBV29-1, the J gene TRBJ1-2, with 11 bases that match TRBD1. Trimming at V came to 5 bases and at J to 0 bases, leaving 5 bases not matched to a gene. CDR3 length equals 15 residues. Germline CDR1 reads SQVTM; CDR2 reads ANQGSEA. DNA for the CDR3: TGCAGCGTTACTGGACAGGGGGCCTCTAACTATGGCTACACCTTC. Protein product: CSVTGQGASNYGYTF. Drawing the rest from reference TRBV29-1 and TRBJ1-2, the complete variable domain is SAVISQKPSRDICQRGTSLTIQCQVDSQVTMMFWYRQQPGQSLTLIATANQGSEATYESGFVIDKFPISRPNLTFSTLTVSNMSPEDSSIYLCSVTGQGASNYGYTFGSGTRLTVV.

The V and J genes are TRBV29-1 and TRBJ2-1, with D possibly being TRBD1 (6 bases). The CDR3 spans 16 residues. Trimming took 4 bases from V and 3 from J, leaving 19 bases between them. From germline, CDR1 is SQVTM and CDR2 ANQGSEA. CDR3 in DNA: TGCAGCGTTGGGGGGCCCCGGCAGGGTGGCTACAATGAGCAGTTCTTC. Translating gives CSVGGPRQGGYNEQFF.

This chain links TRBV18 with TRBJ1-2; D is possibly TRBD1 (5 bases). Trimming stripped 5 bases from V and 0 bases from J, with 13 bases between. Germline lookup yields CDR1 KGHSH and CDR2 LQKENI. The CDR3 runs to 15 residues. This CDR3 reads CASSSDTISNYGYTF. The DNA for the CDR3 is TGTGCCAGCTCATCGGACACGATTTCTAACTATGGCTACACCTTC.

The genes are TRBV6-6 and TRBJ2-5, with 7 positions matching TRBD1. CDR1 and CDR2 from the germline V gene are MNHNY and SVGAGI (reference sequence). V dropped 6 bases and J dropped 4; count of bases not matched to a gene: 2. This CDR3 is built from 12 residues. The CDR3 is CASSRQGETQYF. CDR3 coding DNA: TGTGCCAGCAGCAGACAGGGAGAGACCCAGTACTTC.

Only a few counts were recorded for this clone. Here the CDR3 DNA reads TGTGCCAGCAGCCCGCGGGCCAATGAGCAGTTCTTC. Translating it yields CASSPRANEQFF. This rearrangement joins TRBV7-9 to TRBJ2-1, with a tentative D call TRBD2 (5 bases). V dropped 5 bases and J dropped 6 bases, with 8 bases sitting between them. Per germline, CDR1 SEHNR and CDR2 FQNEAQ (reference sequence). CDR3 size: 12 residues.

This clone was counted between two and nine times. Other DNA variants within this sample encode the same CDR3. This chain joins TRBV19 and TRBJ1-1; D possibly corresponds to TRBD1 (6 bases). This CDR3 has 13 amino acids. Trimming pared 9 bases from V and 3 bases from J, leaving 14 bases between. Germline values: CDR1 LNHDA, CDR2 SQIVND (reference sequence). The CDR3 DNA reads as TGTGCCAGCAACAGGGAGGGGGACACTGAAGCTTTCTTT. Its protein product is CASNREGDTEAFF.

The chain has TRBV11-2 and TRBJ1-2; 10 nucleotides line up with TRBD1. The CDR3 consists of 15 residues. The germline V gene has CDR1 SGHAT and CDR2 FQNNGV. The junction had 10 bases not matched to a gene; V was cut back by 0 bases and J by 12 bases. In nucleotides, the CDR3 is TGTGCCAGCAGCTTAGACAACCGGGACAGGGGCCATCACACCTTC. Protein: CASSLDNRDRGHHTF.

The chain combines TRBV7-2 with TRBJ2-1; TRBD2 might be the D (6 bases). Trimming took 0 bases from V and 9 from J, leaving 9 bases between them. Germline V gene lookup returns CDR1 SGHTA and CDR2 FQGNSA. The CDR3 is 13 amino acids. The CDR3 here is CASSLAVGGEQFF. The CDR3 DNA reads TGTGCCAGCAGCTTAGCTGTCGGGGGTGAGCAGTTCTTC.

DNA of the CDR3: TGTGCCAGCAAACCTTGGACAGAAGGAGGCTATGGCTACACCTTC. This encodes CASKPWTEGGYGYTF. This rearrangement joins TRBV27 to TRBJ1-2; D possibly corresponds to TRBD1 (6 bases). In germline, CDR1 is MNHEY, CDR2 SMNVEV (reference sequence). The CDR3 is made up of 15 amino acids. Between the trimmed V and J ends, which lost 7 bases and 4 bases, there was a span of 19 bases.

The chain recombines TRBV11-2 with TRBJ2-1; a weak D match, TRBD2 (5 bases). Germline CDR1 reads SGHAT; CDR2 reads FQNNGV. This CDR3 region has 13 residues. Between the trimmed V and J ends, which lost 4 bases and 8 bases, there was a span of 12 bases. CDR3 sequence reads: CASSSQRVDEQFF. CDR3 DNA sequence: TGTGCCAGCAGCTCTCAGAGGGTCGATGAGCAGTTCTTC. The complete variable domain, with remaining parts taken from reference TRBV11-2 and TRBJ2-1, reads EAGVAQSPRYKIIEKRQSVAFWCNPISGHATLYWYQQILGQGPKLLIQFQNNGVVDDSQLPKDRFSAERLKGVDSTLKIQPAKLEDSAVYLCASSSQRVDEQFFGPGTRLTVL.

The chain is built from TRBV5-1 and TRBJ2-3, with D maybe TRBD1 (6 bases). There are 17 residues in the CDR3. V lost 7 bases and J lost 2, with 23 bases in between. The germline gives CDR1 SGHRS, CDR2 YFSETQ. The CDR3 DNA sequence: TGCGCCAGCGAGGACAGTCCACGGGGAGCCCCCACAGATACGCAGTATTTT. This codes for CASEDSPRGAPTDTQYF.

This clone has a single count. V usage is TRBV7-3 and J usage is TRBJ2-3; 7 positions match TRBD2. CDR3 length: 14 amino acids. Germline values: CDR1 SGHTA, CDR2 FQGTGA. J was trimmed by 3 bases and V by 4 bases; bases with no gene match: 4. DNA for the CDR3: TGTGCCAGCAGCTCTCAGGGAGGGACAGATACGCAGTATTTT. It encodes CASSSQGGTDTQYF.

The genes are TRBV21-1 and TRBJ1-5; no check of the table's D call, TRBD1, against the DNA was made. TRBV21-1 is a pseudogene. This CDR3 contains 14 residues. This CDR3 is CASSPGRGNQPQHF. CDR3 DNA: TGTGCCAGCAGCCCTGGCAGGGGCAATCAGCCCCAGCATTTT.

The rearrangement links TRBV4-3 to TRBJ1-2; 8 bases line up with TRBD1. CDR3 length equals 16 residues. With V trimmed by 4 bases and J by 1 base, 8 bases remained unmatched. Germline V CDR1 and CDR2: LGHNA, YSLEER. DNA of the CDR3: TGCGCCAGCAGCCTGGACAGGGAAGGGCTTAACTATGGCTACACCTTC. Amino acid sequence: CASSLDREGLNYGYTF.

This clone showed up just a few times. The rearrangement links TRBV25-1 to TRBJ2-3; no clear D. The germline V and J ends were trimmed by 1 base and 7 bases, with 12 bases remaining between them. Per germline, CDR1 MGHDK and CDR2 SYGVNS. The CDR3 is 14 residues long. In DNA form, the CDR3 reads TGTGCCAGCAGTGAATCACCCCCTGAGTATACGCAGTATTTT. As protein: CASSESPPEYTQYF.

By frequency in the sample, this clone is medium-sized. The rearrangement joins TRBV4-3 to TRBJ2-7; TRBD1 aligns across 7 bases. V trimming: 3 bases; J trimming: 2 bases; junction bases outside the gene matches: 16. Germline CDR1 reads LGHNA; CDR2 reads YSLEER. The CDR3 extends over 18 amino acids. The CDR3 loop reads CASSHPLPRTGKTYEQYF. In DNA, the CDR3 is TGCGCCAGCAGCCATCCTCTACCCCGGACAGGAAAGACCTACGAGCAGTACTTC.

In its sample, this clone was seen a few times. V and J are TRBV19 and TRBJ1-1; no reliable D call. The CDR3 covers 12 residues. V was cut by 7 bases and J by 5 bases, with 11 bases left in between. Germline V lookup: CDR1 LNHDA, CDR2 SQIVND (reference sequence). Here the CDR3 DNA reads TGTGCCAGTAAAGAGGGAAGTACTGAAGCTTTCTTT. Translation gives CASKEGSTEAFF.

V gene TRBV5-1 combines with J gene TRBJ2-6, with 7 nucleotides matching TRBD1. CDR3 length: 16 residues. V lost 4 bases, J lost 0 bases, and 4 bases stayed unmatched. Germline assignment: CDR1 SGHRS and CDR2 YFSETQ. The CDR3 is CASSTGTVSGANVLTF. Here the CDR3 DNA reads TGCGCCAGCAGCACGGGGACAGTCTCTGGGGCCAACGTCCTGACTTTC.

The chain uses TRBV5-1 and TRBJ1-5; 7 positions match TRBD1. Germline V gene data show CDR1 as SGHRS and CDR2 as YFSETQ. The CDR3 consists of 16 residues. V gave up 1 base and J gave up 0 bases; unmatched junction bases: 4. As DNA, the CDR3 is TGCGCCAGCAGCTTGCACGGGACAGATAGCAATCAGCCCCAGCATTTT. Translating it yields CASSLHGTDSNQPQHF.

The V call is TRBV6-5, the J call TRBJ1-1, with D perhaps matching TRBD1 (6 bases). CDR3 size: 13 residues. Trimming took 6 bases from V and 1 from J, leaving 9 bases between them. CDR1 is MNHEY, CDR2 SVGAGI, per germline. The CDR3 sequence is CASRVQGNTEAFF. The CDR3 coding sequence is TGTGCCAGCAGGGTACAGGGGAACACTGAAGCTTTCTTT.

The chain is built from TRBV5-1 and TRBJ2-7; TRBD1 matches at 9 bases. From germline, CDR1 is SGHRS and CDR2 YFSETQ. Trimming removed 3 bases from V and 5 bases from J; junction bases left unmatched: 9. The CDR3 runs 15 residues. CDR3 DNA sequence: TGCGCCAGCAGCTACATGGGACAGGGTCTCGACGAGCAGTACTTC. This codes for CASSYMGQGLDEQYF.

This chain joins TRBV30 and TRBJ1-3; 7 nucleotides agree with TRBD1. V lost 4 bases, J lost 0 bases, and 3 bases stayed unmatched. The CDR3 consists of 14 residues. Germline values: CDR1 GTSNPN, CDR2 SVGIG (reference sequence). The CDR3 region is CAWKPGGSGNTIYF. The CDR3 coding sequence is TGTGCCTGGAAGCCAGGGGGCTCTGGAAACACCATATATTTT.

The chain links TRBV9 to TRBJ1-1, with D uncertain. Germline lookup yields CDR1 SGDLS and CDR2 YYNGEE. The V end lost 1 base, the J end lost 0 bases, and 10 bases lay between the germline ends. The CDR3 contains 15 residues. CDR3 region: CASSVNADMNTEAFF. CDR3 coding DNA: TGTGCCAGCAGCGTAAATGCAGACATGAACACTGAAGCTTTCTTT.